This TCR beta chain was sequenced during a study of low-dose radiotherapy and immunotherapy resistance in tumors. Study in general: Radiation delivery to Cohort 1 consisted of 0.5 Gy per fraction every 2 weeks, summing to 6.5 Gy. The regimen for patients comprised intravenous nivolumab 240 mg every two weeks plus intravenous ipilimumab 1 mg/kg every six weeks. Administration of intravenous cyclophosphamide at 200 mg/m2 took place every two weeks, one day before radiation and immunotherapy.

Described time point: before trial treatment. TRAV- and TRBV-specific primers were used for first-strand cDNA, which covered alpha and beta chains. TCRs were amplified for roughly 20 PCR cycles with a constant-region primer and V-primer adapter. In vitro transcription served to amplify the isolated mRNA. TCRdb recomputed calls from the reads with MiXCR, one row per CDR3 protein. The sample shows some 88,000 distinct CDR3 sequences, 9.4% of them seen only once. This clonotype was recorded many times. The CDR3 sequence is 14 residues long. Trimming cost V 6 bases and J 2 bases, with 12 bases left between them.

The V gene is TRBV12-3 or TRBV12-4, the J gene TRBJ2-3, with D unclear. Sequences were derived from PBMCs, sampled before treatment. This TCR was recovered from a male donor with prostate cancer. As DNA, the CDR3 is TGTGCCAGCAGATTTGGTGGTGTCACAGATACGCAGTATTTT. Amino acids: CASRFGGVTDTQYF.